The 27 T cell receptor beta chains below all came from one sample that was sequenced in a study of post-analysis software for immune sequencing data. Study results and limitations: Elevated frequency relative to controls characterized a handful of TRBV segments in patients, TRBV5-6, TRBV5-1 and TRBV20-1 among them.

Each TCR beta cDNA library carried unique molecular identifiers. TCRdb re-called the PCR reads with MiXCR, one entry per CDR3 protein. Among about 800,000 distinct CDR3 sequences listed, 25% to 30% were seen once. These receptors' targets are unknown. The sample comprised blood. Receptor source: a girl aged 10 to 17 with multiple sclerosis.

The chain has TRBV27 and TRBJ1-1; no clear D. The CDR3 totals 16 residues. Trimming cost V 6 bases and J 1 base, with 18 bases left between them. CDR1 and CDR2 from the germline V gene are MNHEY and SMNVEV (reference sequence). CDR3 residues: CASSPPNGRTNTEAFF. The CDR3 region has the DNA TGTGCCAGCAGCCCCCCAAACGGACGGACGAACACTGAAGCTTTCTTT.

Only a few counts were recorded for this clonotype. V gene TRBV7-2 combines with J gene TRBJ1-1, with D possibly TRBD1 on 6 matching bases. CDR3 length equals 16 residues. Looked up from germline, CDR1 is SGHTA and CDR2 is FQGNSA. Trimming shortened V by 4 bases and J by 1 base, and 16 bases separated the two germline ends. For the CDR3, the DNA is TGTGCCAGCAGCTCACGGTGGGGGGCCCCGAACACTGAAGCTTTCTTT. This translates into CASSSRWGAPNTEAFF.

This clonotype showed up just a few times. V is TRBV21-1 and J is TRBJ2-7; TRBD1 was called by the table and not checked on the DNA. TRBV21-1 counts as a pseudogene. The CDR3 has 18 amino acids. The CDR3 loop reads CASSNPGQGASSPPEQYF. In DNA, the CDR3 is TGTGCCAGCAGCAACCCGGGACAGGGGGCCTCTTCTCCCCCGGAGCAGTACTTC.

J is TRBJ2-5 and V is TRBV5-1; TRBD2 agrees at 9 bases. Germline lookup yields CDR1 SGHRS and CDR2 YFSETQ. The CDR3 is made up of 17 amino acids. The trim removed 1 base at V and 2 bases at J, leaving 9 bases unmatched. The DNA of the CDR3 is TGCGCCAGCAGCTTGTACCCTAGCGGGATTAGACAAGAGACCCAGTACTTC. Translation: CASSLYPSGIRQETQYF.

This clonotype was seen repeatedly, ten times or more. V is TRBV29-1 and J is TRBJ2-1; the D is unclear. The germline gives CDR1 SQVTM, CDR2 ANQGSEA. The CDR3 covers 13 residues. V gave up 1 base and J gave up 5 bases, with 9 bases separating them. This CDR3 is CSVEGPKNNEQFF. CDR3 bases: TGCAGCGTTGAAGGGCCGAAAAACAATGAGCAGTTCTTC.

This clonotype occurred many times. This rearrangement joins TRBV4-2 to TRBJ2-3, with a weak D call TRBD2 (5 bases). CDR3 length: 15 residues. V lost 2 bases, J lost 2 bases, and 11 bases lay in between. Per the germline V gene, CDR1 is LGHNA and CDR2 is YNFKEQ. CDR3: CASSQTRISTDTQYF. The CDR3 bases are TGTGCCAGCAGCCAAACTAGAATTTCCACAGATACGCAGTATTTT.

The chain links TRBV12-3 or TRBV12-4 to TRBJ1-5; the match to TRBD1 covers 12 bases. V trimming: 6 bases; J trimming: 7 bases; junction bases outside the gene matches: 4. The CDR3 has 14 amino acids. The CDR3 region has the DNA TGTGCCAGCAGGGGGACAGGGGGCGACCAGCCCCAGCATTTT. Protein product: CASRGTGGDQPQHF.

The J gene is TRBJ1-4, the V gene TRBV5-5; D not certain. The length of the CDR3 is 14 residues. V lost 0 bases and J lost 0, with 3 bases in between. Germline CDR1 is SGHKS and CDR2 is YYEKEE (reference sequence). CDR3 bases: TGTGCCAGCAGCTTGGGGACAACTAATGAAAAACTGTTTTTT. This gives the protein CASSLGTTNEKLFF.

This clonotype showed up just a few times. The chain joins TRBV12-3 or TRBV12-4 to TRBJ2-3, with no clear D. V gave up 6 bases and J gave up 0 bases, with 13 bases separating them. The CDR3 length is 15 residues. The CDR3 bases are TGTGCCAGCAGAGCGCGGACCTCTAGCACAGATACGCAGTATTTT. Its translation is CASRARTSSTDTQYF.

CDR3 in DNA: TGCGCCAGCAGCCGTTGGGACAGGGGGGGCGAGCAGTACTTC. Translating gives CASSRWDRGGEQYF. The chain couples TRBV5-1 to TRBJ2-7, with 11 bases matching TRBD1. CDR1 is SGHRS, CDR2 YFSETQ, per germline. With 4 bases clipped from V and 6 bases from J, the junction kept 6 bases outside the gene matches. The CDR3 contains 14 residues.

This clonotype was counted between two and nine times. The V and J genes are TRBV4-2 and TRBJ2-3; unclear D gene. V lost 0 bases to trimming and J lost 0 bases, with 13 bases between them. This CDR3 is built from 17 residues. Germline V gives CDR1 LGHNA, CDR2 YNFKEQ. The chain's CDR3 is CASSQDFRAASTDTQYF. DNA for the CDR3: TGTGCCAGCAGCCAAGATTTTCGGGCGGCTAGCACAGATACGCAGTATTTT.

This clonotype was picked up a small number of times. V gene TRBV4-3 combines with J gene TRBJ1-1, with 7 bases aligning to TRBD1. CDR1 is LGHNA and CDR2 is YSLEER in the germline V gene. The CDR3 loop spans 15 amino acids. Trimming took 3 bases from V and 5 from J; bases not matched to a gene: 9. The CDR3 DNA sequence: TGCGCCAGCAGCCAGGCCCTGACAGGGAGGACTGAAGCTTTCTTT. Translation: CASSQALTGRTEAFF.

The chain carries TRBV14 and TRBJ1-6; D call uncertain. There are 15 residues in the CDR3. The germline V gene has CDR1 SGHDN and CDR2 FVKESK. The V and J ends lost 0 bases and 10 bases respectively, with 13 bases between them. CDR3 DNA sequence: TGTGCCAGCAGCCAAGATACCGGGAGGAGGTCACCCCTCCACTTT. This codes for CASSQDTGRRSPLHF.

This clonotype was counted ten times or more. The chain has TRBV12-3 or TRBV12-4 and TRBJ2-3; D ambiguous. The CDR3 is 13 residues long. V was shortened by 3 bases and J by 4 bases, with 8 bases between the two germline ends. The CDR3 sequence: CASSFKGADTQYF. The CDR3 DNA is TGTGCCAGCAGTTTCAAAGGCGCAGATACGCAGTATTTT.

This clonotype has only one observation. The chain joins TRBV20-1 to TRBJ1-2, with 10 nucleotides matching TRBD1. There are 15 residues in the CDR3. Looked up from germline, CDR1 is DFQATT and CDR2 is SNEGSKA (reference sequence). After removal of 6 bases from V and 4 bases from J, the junction contained 11 bases not matched to a gene. CDR3 nucleotides: TGCAGTGCGTCCCCCGGGACAGGGGTTGGCTATGGCTACACCTTC. Protein product: CSASPGTGVGYGYTF.

In this sample, this clonotype turned up many times. The rearrangement links TRBV7-2 to TRBJ2-7; D is possibly TRBD1 (6 bases). In germline, CDR1 is SGHTA, CDR2 FQGNSA. CDR3 length equals 15 residues. The germline V and J ends were trimmed by 1 base and 1 base, with 11 bases remaining between them. CDR3 sequence reads: CASSLVQGPSYEQYF. The CDR3 nucleotides are TGTGCCAGCAGCTTAGTGCAGGGGCCATCCTACGAGCAGTACTTC.

This clonotype was found a few times. This rearrangement joins TRBV16 to TRBJ2-3; TRBD1 matches 8 bases. With 4 bases clipped from V and 0 bases from J, the junction kept 6 bases outside the gene matches. CDR1 is KGHSY and CDR2 is FQNENV in the germline V gene. The CDR3 spans 16 residues. The chain's CDR3 is CASSRPDRASTDTQYF. In DNA, the CDR3 is TGTGCCAGCAGCCGGCCGGACAGGGCTAGCACAGATACGCAGTATTTT.

This clonotype was counted only a few times. The chain recombines TRBV6-6 with TRBJ2-1; 9 positions match TRBD2. The CDR3 is made up of 16 amino acids. The V and J ends lost 1 base and 5 bases, in that order; junction bases with no gene match: 6. Germline CDR1 MNHNY, CDR2 SVGAGI (reference sequence). The CDR3 loop reads CASSYFSSGTNNEQFF. CDR3 in DNA: TGTGCCAGCAGTTACTTTTCTAGCGGGACAAACAATGAGCAGTTCTTC.

The CDR3 is CASSQGGELAYGYTF. The CDR3 nucleotides read TGCGCCAGCAGCCAAGGGGGGGAACTCGCGTATGGCTACACCTTC. The V gene is TRBV4-3, the J gene TRBJ1-2, with a possible D match to TRBD1 (5 bases). The CDR3 sequence is 15 residues long. Germline lookup yields CDR1 LGHNA and CDR2 YSLEER. Deletions cut 1 base from V and 5 bases from J, with 14 bases between.

This rearrangement joins TRBV14 to TRBJ1-2; D may be TRBD1 (6 bases). V lost 4 bases to trimming and J lost 8 bases, with 20 bases between them. The germline V gene encodes CDR1 SGHDN and CDR2 FVKESK. The CDR3 has 15 residues. CDR3 region: CASSPTTGHRGGYTF. The CDR3 coding sequence is TGTGCCAGCAGCCCCACGACAGGTCATAGGGGAGGCTACACCTTC.

A word on this clonotype: Compared with germline, one end of the junction differs, possibly owing to a read error. This rearrangement joins TRBV12-5 to TRBJ1-1; a weak D match, TRBD1 (5 bases). This CDR3 is 12 amino acids long. From germline, CDR1 is LGHNT and CDR2 FRNRAP. CDR3 sequence reads: CASGRGGTEAFF. CDR3 nucleotide sequence: TGTGCTAGTGGACGGGGTGGGACTGAGGCTTTCTTT.

The chain links TRBV4-1 to TRBJ2-2, with D possibly TRBD2 on 5 matching bases. CDR1 and CDR2 (germline): MGHRA, YSYEKL. V dropped 6 bases and J dropped 3 bases, with 20 bases sitting between them. The CDR3 is made up of 17 amino acids. Written as DNA, the CDR3 is TGCGCCAGCAGGCCGATTGGTCGGGGATCAGACACCGGGGAGCTGTTTTTT. This codes for CASRPIGRGSDTGELFF.

The V gene is TRBV7-2, the J gene TRBJ2-7; no firm D call. Germline V lookup: CDR1 SGHTA, CDR2 FQGNSA. This CDR3 is 16 amino acids long. Trimming stripped 4 bases from V and 5 bases from J, with 21 bases between. Written as DNA, the CDR3 is TGTGCCAGCAGCTCTCGTTACCCCGGAATACGGGACGAGCAGTACTTC. The encoded protein is CASSSRYPGIRDEQYF.

The chain's CDR3 is CASSFTGAVQPQHF. In DNA, the CDR3 is TGTGCCAGCAGTTTCACGGGGGCAGTTCAGCCCCAGCATTTT. The V call is TRBV27, the J call TRBJ1-5; D is perhaps TRBD1 (6 bases). The CDR3 runs 14 residues. The V gene lost 3 bases and the J gene lost 6 bases, with 12 bases spanning the gap. Germline V CDR1 and CDR2: MNHEY, SMNVEV (reference sequence).

This sequence joins TRBV7-6 and TRBJ1-2; no firm D call. The CDR3 totals 13 residues. Germline lookup yields CDR1 SGHVS and CDR2 FNYEAQ. Trimming took 5 bases from V and 8 from J, leaving 15 bases between them. The CDR3 is CASSEDPRSGYTF. CDR3 bases: TGTGCCAGCAGCGAGGACCCCCGAAGCGGCTACACCTTC.

The V call is TRBV6-1, the J call TRBJ1-2; D not certain. The CDR3 length is 16 residues. V was shortened by 7 bases and J by 1 base, with 19 bases between the two germline ends. The germline V gene has CDR1 MNHNS and CDR2 SASEGT. CDR3 nucleotides: TGTGCCAGCAACGAAGGGAAGGGCGGGGTTAACTATGGCTACACCTTC. Protein: CASNEGKGGVNYGYTF.

This clonotype was seen only a few times. The V call is TRBV20-1, the J call TRBJ2-7; 7 nucleotides match TRBD2. J was trimmed by 2 bases and V by 3 bases; bases with no gene match: 10. CDR1 is DFQATT and CDR2 is SNEGSKA in the germline V gene (reference sequence). The CDR3 is made up of 15 amino acids. CDR3 DNA: TGCAGTGCTAGTATCCCCGGGAGGACCACCTACGAGCAGTACTTC. Residues: CSASIPGRTTYEQYF.